This T cell receptor (beta chain) emerged from a study of Ad26.COV2.S vaccination and SARS-CoV-2 variants (dated by TCRdb to the early 2020s). In the study overall: TCRbeta repertoire sequencing was used to assess the specificity and breadth of SARS-CoV-2-reactive T cell receptors after Ad26.COV2.S vaccination. A total of roughly 30 samples were included in the TCR-sequenced set, comprising roughly 19 Ad26.COV2.S vaccine recipients, 5 placebo recipients and 8 SARS-CoV-2 convalescent individuals.

From the cysteine through the phenylalanine, the CDR3 covers 11 amino acids. Of the read, only the CDR3 DNA is kept; its 33 bases are in frame from base 1. V sheds 2 bases and J sheds 8 bases, leaving 4 bases between their ends. The germline V gene provides CDR1 MNHEY and CDR2 SVGAGI. Note on this clone: This receptor's antigen is unknown. No qualities accompany the bases; no much larger clone lies one base away.

The full study reports these points: Comparable non-spike TCR breadth was observed between vaccine and placebo recipients, consistent with only spike being contained in the vaccine. The authors noted that the TCR breadth and depth analyses may have underestimated total T cell responses. Compared with placebo recipients, Ad26.COV2.S recipients showed higher spike-specific TCR breadth (P = 0.0014). After vaccination, spike-specific CD8+ and CD4+ T cell responses were reported to show substantial breadth.

The immunoSEQ Assay was used to sequence TCRbeta CDR3 regions. After extraction, genomic DNA underwent amplification by bias-controlled multiplex PCR, followed by high-throughput sequencing. Processing in the source paper ran as follows. To quantify the absolute abundance of every unique TCRbeta CDR3 region, sequences were collapsed and filtered. T cell fraction was estimated by normalization of TCRbeta template counts to usable DNA, with usable DNA being measured through amplification of reference genes present in all nucleated cells. Repertoire TCRs were annotated as SARS-CoV-2-specific when V gene, CDR3 amino acid sequence and J gene were exactly matched to a known reactive TCR set. The reference SARS-CoV-2 TCR set came from MIRA and was filtered for enrichment in COVID-19-positive ImmuneCODE repertoires, removing public or cross-reactive TCRs. Using the MIRA antigens, annotated TCRs were further analysed by specific ORF or by position within an ORF. Depth was the summed frequency of annotated unique rearrangements, while breadth was defined as annotated unique rearrangements over total unique productive rearrangements. Two-sided Wilcoxon rank-sum tests were applied when comparing TCR breadth between groups. What TCRdb holds here is the immuneACCESS table cut down to in-frame rearrangements. Part of the clones is not present; checked against another copy, under half of the missing clones reflect an unresolved V gene, and the others are unexplained. V and J calls and clone size come straight from that table; D and trimming were deduced from the DNA. Here the sample has 180,000 or so clones; approximately 88% occur a single time. The top ten clonotypes cover about 5.9% of the sample.

The sample's time point label, decoded: individuals recovered from natural SARS-CoV-2 infection. The starting material was peripheral blood, obtained after recovery from COVID-19. The origin of this receptor is a human donor who had recovered from COVID-19. The V and J segments used are TRBV6-5 and TRBJ2-1, with no confident D gene call. The nucleotides are TGTGCCAGCAGTTACGGCGATGAGCAGTTCTTC. This codes for CASSYGDEQFF.